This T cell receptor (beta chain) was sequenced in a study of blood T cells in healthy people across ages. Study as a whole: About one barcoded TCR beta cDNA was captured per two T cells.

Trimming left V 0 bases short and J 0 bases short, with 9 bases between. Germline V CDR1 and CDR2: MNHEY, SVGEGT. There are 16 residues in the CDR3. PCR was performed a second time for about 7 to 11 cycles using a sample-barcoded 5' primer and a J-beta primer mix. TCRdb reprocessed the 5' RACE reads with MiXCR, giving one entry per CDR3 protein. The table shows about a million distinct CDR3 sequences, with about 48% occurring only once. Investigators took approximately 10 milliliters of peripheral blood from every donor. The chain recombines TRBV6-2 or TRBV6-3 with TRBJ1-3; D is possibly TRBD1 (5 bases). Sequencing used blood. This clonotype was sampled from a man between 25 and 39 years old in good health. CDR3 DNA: TGTGCCAGCAGTTACTCCTCACAGGTCTCTGGAAACACCATATATTTT. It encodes CASSYSSQVSGNTIYF.